These T cell receptor beta chains were read from a single sample in a study of T cell repertoires in cytomegalovirus infection. Their specific antigens are unknown. Using its own MiXCR run on the reads, TCRdb lists one record per CDR3 protein. Here the sample spans under 95,000 distinct CDR3 sequences, roughly half being singletons. Source: CD8+ T cells from cultured PBMCs, taken from culture after CMV antigen stimulation. Every receptor here comes from a human donor in good health (CMV status not recorded). Some clones in this sample may be carry-over from other donors' samples. CDR3s include the opening cysteine and the closing phenylalanine or tryptophan. A D gene is named only where the DNA matches it firmly. Clone size is not always given. Where it is, it says once, few, many or a class for expanded clones.

d_gene: TRBD1; j_gene: TRBJ2-7; v_gene: TRBV28; abundance: NA; CDR3aa: CASRPKMGTGSHEQYF; CDR3nt: TGTGCCAGCAGACCCAAGATGGGGACAGGATCCCACGAGCAGTACTTC
d_gene: TRBD1; j_gene: TRBJ2-7; v_gene: TRBV15; abundance: NA; CDR3aa: CATSRRTGGRRGPSYEQYF; CDR3nt: TGTGCCACCAGCAGAAGGACAGGGGGCAGGAGGGGGCCCTCCTACGAGCAGTACTTC
d_gene: TRBD1; j_gene: TRBJ2-6; v_gene: TRBV19; abundance: many; CDR3aa: CASDSGQGMGANVLTF; CDR3nt: TGTGCCAGCGACTCCGGACAGGGGATGGGGGCCAACGTCCTGACTTTC
d_gene: TRBD1; j_gene: TRBJ1-1; v_gene: TRBV28; abundance: once; CDR3aa: CASSLTGTGSTEAFF; CDR3nt: TGTGCCAGCAGTCTCACCGGGACAGGGAGCACTGAAGCTTTCTTT
d_gene: TRBD1; j_gene: TRBJ2-7; v_gene: TRBV11-2; abundance: NA; CDR3aa: CASSLQTGGKYEQYF; CDR3nt: TGTGCCAGCAGCTTACAGACAGGGGGCAAGTACGAGCAGTACTTC
d_gene: TRBD2; j_gene: TRBJ2-3; v_gene: TRBV10-3; abundance: NA; CDR3aa: CAISLAGGPTDTQYF; CDR3nt: TGTGCCATCAGCCTAGCGGGGGGGCCGACAGATACGCAGTATTTT
d_gene: TRBD1; j_gene: TRBJ2-5; v_gene: TRBV28; abundance: NA; CDR3aa: CASTQGTGGQETQYF; CDR3nt: TGTGCCAGCACCCAAGGGACAGGGGGACAAGAGACCCAGTACTTC
d_gene: TRBD2; j_gene: TRBJ2-4; v_gene: TRBV2; abundance: many; CDR3aa: CASSGPAGGPRF; CDR3nt: TGTGCCAGCAGTGGGCCAGCGGGAGGGCCTCGGTTC
d_gene: NA; j_gene: TRBJ2-7; v_gene: TRBV12-3/TRBV12-4; abundance: NA; CDR3aa: CASSFEGATIYEQYF; CDR3nt: TGTGCCAGCAGTTTCGAAGGCGCCACGATATACGAGCAGTACTTC
d_gene: NA; j_gene: TRBJ1-1; v_gene: TRBV5-4; abundance: NA; CDR3aa: CASSPIGAEAFF; CDR3nt: TGTGCCAGCAGCCCTATAGGGGCTGAAGCTTTCTTT
d_gene: NA; j_gene: TRBJ2-5; v_gene: TRBV7-8; abundance: NA; CDR3aa: CASRGGPGETQYF; CDR3nt: TGTGCCAGCAGGGGGGGCCCCGGAGAGACCCAGTACTTC
d_gene: NA; j_gene: TRBJ1-5; v_gene: TRBV6-1; abundance: NA; CDR3aa: CASSELGFYSNQPQHF; CDR3nt: TGTGCCAGCAGTGAACTCGGGTTTTATAGCAATCAGCCCCAGCATTTT
d_gene: TRBD2; j_gene: TRBJ2-3; v_gene: TRBV30; abundance: few; CDR3aa: CAWSGLAGGPGTQYF; CDR3nt: TGTGCCTGGAGTGGACTAGCGGGAGGGCCGGGTACGCAGTATTTT
d_gene: NA; j_gene: TRBJ2-7; v_gene: TRBV5-6; abundance: NA; CDR3aa: CASSIGPETAYEQYF; CDR3nt: TGTGCCAGCAGTATCGGCCCCGAAACGGCCTACGAGCAGTACTTC
d_gene: NA; j_gene: TRBJ2-2; v_gene: TRBV29-1; abundance: few; CDR3aa: CSVEPDSNTGELFF; CDR3nt: TGCAGCGTTGAACCGGACAGTAACACCGGGGAGCTGTTTTTT
d_gene: NA; j_gene: TRBJ1-1; v_gene: TRBV12-3/TRBV12-4; abundance: few; CDR3aa: CASSTPGRDTEAFF; CDR3nt: TGTGCCAGCAGTACCCCAGGGAGGGACACTGAAGCTTTCTTT
d_gene: TRBD2; j_gene: TRBJ2-3; v_gene: TRBV6-1; abundance: few; CDR3aa: CASSPLAGDVDTQYF; CDR3nt: TGTGCCAGCTCCCCCCTAGCGGGAGATGTAGATACGCAGTATTTT
d_gene: TRBD2; j_gene: TRBJ2-5; v_gene: TRBV7-2; abundance: NA; CDR3aa: CASSSRTSASRETQYF; CDR3nt: TGTGCCAGCAGCTCCCGGACTAGCGCCTCGAGGGAGACCCAGTACTTC
d_gene: NA; j_gene: TRBJ1-1; v_gene: TRBV5-4; abundance: NA; CDR3aa: CASSLRNTEAFF; CDR3nt: TGTGCCAGCAGCTTACGGAACACTGAAGCTTTCTTT
d_gene: TRBD1; j_gene: TRBJ2-7; v_gene: TRBV27; abundance: NA; CDR3aa: CASSLMTGSTYEQYF; CDR3nt: TGTGCCAGCAGTTTAATGACAGGGTCGACCTACGAGCAGTACTTC
d_gene: NA; j_gene: TRBJ2-5; v_gene: TRBV27; abundance: NA; CDR3aa: CASSLRGRQETQYF; CDR3nt: TGTGCCAGCAGTTTGCGGGGTCGACAAGAGACCCAGTACTTC
d_gene: TRBD1; j_gene: TRBJ2-7; v_gene: TRBV24-1; abundance: NA; CDR3aa: CATSDGRTGTHEQYF; CDR3nt: TGTGCCACCAGTGATGGCAGGACAGGGACACACGAGCAGTACTTC
d_gene: NA; j_gene: TRBJ1-1; v_gene: TRBV6-1; abundance: few; CDR3aa: CASSEVRGTEAFF; CDR3nt: TGTGCCAGCAGTGAAGTAAGGGGAACTGAAGCTTTCTTT
d_gene: NA; j_gene: TRBJ1-1; v_gene: TRBV28; abundance: NA; CDR3aa: CASSPVVNTEAFF; CDR3nt: TGTGCCAGCAGCCCGGTGGTGAACACTGAAGCTTTCTTT
d_gene: TRBD1; j_gene: TRBJ1-2; v_gene: TRBV11-2; abundance: few; CDR3aa: CASRPGTGRSGGYTF; CDR3nt: TGTGCCAGCAGACCAGGGACAGGGCGTTCGGGTGGCTACACCTTC
d_gene: NA; j_gene: TRBJ2-3; v_gene: TRBV9; abundance: NA; CDR3aa: CASTLWGGTSDTQYF; CDR3nt: TGTGCCAGCACCCTCTGGGGGGGGACATCAGATACGCAGTATTTT
d_gene: NA; j_gene: TRBJ2-5; v_gene: TRBV6-5; abundance: NA; CDR3aa: CASSYSSSGNQETQYF; CDR3nt: TGTGCCAGCAGTTACTCGTCGAGCGGAAACCAAGAGACCCAGTACTTC
d_gene: NA; j_gene: TRBJ2-7; v_gene: TRBV6-1; abundance: NA; CDR3aa: CASSEARPYEQYF; CDR3nt: TGTGCCAGCAGTGAAGCGCGGCCTTACGAGCAGTACTTC
d_gene: TRBD1; j_gene: TRBJ2-1; v_gene: TRBV20-1; abundance: few; CDR3aa: CSATGTGGLYNEQFF; CDR3nt: TGCAGTGCAACCGGGACAGGGGGATTGTACAATGAGCAGTTCTTC
d_gene: NA; j_gene: TRBJ1-5; v_gene: TRBV12-3/TRBV12-4; abundance: few; CDR3aa: CASSPLGPGRNQPQHF; CDR3nt: TGTGCCAGCAGTCCCCTAGGCCCGGGCCGCAATCAGCCCCAGCATTTT
d_gene: NA; j_gene: TRBJ2-7; v_gene: TRBV6-6; abundance: NA; CDR3aa: CASSAALLEQYF; CDR3nt: TGTGCCAGCAGTGCCGCACTCCTCGAGCAGTACTTC
d_gene: TRBD2; j_gene: TRBJ2-2; v_gene: TRBV9; abundance: NA; CDR3aa: CASSVFGRTGELFF; CDR3nt: TGTGCCAGCAGCGTGTTCGGGAGGACCGGGGAGCTGTTTTTT
d_gene: TRBD1; j_gene: TRBJ1-6; v_gene: TRBV10-3; abundance: few; CDR3aa: CAISEPGQGIQSYNSPLHF; CDR3nt: TGTGCCATCAGTGAGCCGGGACAGGGGATACAGTCCTATAATTCACCCCTCCACTTT
d_gene: TRBD2; j_gene: TRBJ2-5; v_gene: TRBV7-9; abundance: NA; CDR3aa: CASSFLLADQETQYF; CDR3nt: TGTGCCAGCAGCTTTCTACTAGCGGACCAAGAGACCCAGTACTTC
d_gene: NA; j_gene: TRBJ1-2; v_gene: TRBV5-6; abundance: NA; CDR3aa: CASSLNLAPFYGYTF; CDR3nt: TGTGCCAGCAGCTTGAACCTCGCACCCTTCTATGGCTACACCTTC
d_gene: TRBD1; j_gene: TRBJ2-7; v_gene: TRBV27; abundance: NA; CDR3aa: CASSSGTGTEQYF; CDR3nt: TGTGCCAGCAGTTCAGGGACAGGGACCGAGCAGTACTTC
d_gene: NA; j_gene: TRBJ2-1; v_gene: TRBV7-3; abundance: once; CDR3aa: CASARTGAKRDEQFF; CDR3nt: TGTGCCAGCGCGCGGACGGGGGCTAAAAGGGATGAGCAGTTCTTC
d_gene: NA; j_gene: TRBJ1-2; v_gene: TRBV14; abundance: NA; CDR3aa: CASSQDWQGSGYTF; CDR3nt: TGTGCCAGCAGCCAAGATTGGCAGGGTAGTGGCTACACCTTC
d_gene: TRBD2; j_gene: TRBJ2-7; v_gene: TRBV12-3/TRBV12-4; abundance: NA; CDR3aa: CASRPSGAFGEQYF; CDR3nt: TGTGCCAGCAGGCCTAGCGGGGCCTTCGGGGAGCAGTACTTC
d_gene: TRBD1; j_gene: TRBJ2-5; v_gene: TRBV7-8; abundance: NA; CDR3aa: CASSLRGTGDPRETQYF; CDR3nt: TGTGCCAGCAGCTTACGGGGGACAGGGGACCCCCGGGAGACCCAGTACTTC
d_gene: NA; j_gene: TRBJ2-2; v_gene: TRBV9; abundance: NA; CDR3aa: CASSGRPGELFF; CDR3nt: TGTGCCAGCAGCGGGAGACCCGGGGAGCTGTTTTTT
d_gene: NA; j_gene: TRBJ1-5; v_gene: TRBV27; abundance: few; CDR3aa: CASRGQLDQPQHF; CDR3nt: TGTGCCAGCAGAGGACAGTTAGATCAGCCCCAGCATTTT
d_gene: TRBD1; j_gene: TRBJ1-1; v_gene: TRBV6-5; abundance: NA; CDR3aa: CASSYEGGSNTEAFF; CDR3nt: TGTGCCAGCAGTTACGAAGGGGGCAGTAACACTGAAGCTTTCTTT
d_gene: NA; j_gene: TRBJ2-5; v_gene: TRBV7-8; abundance: few; CDR3aa: CASSLVRGTGETQYF; CDR3nt: TGTGCCAGCAGCTTAGTAAGGGGAACGGGGGAGACCCAGTACTTC
d_gene: NA; j_gene: TRBJ2-7; v_gene: TRBV2; abundance: NA; CDR3aa: CASRTLEAEQYF; CDR3nt: TGTGCCAGCAGGACACTAGAAGCCGAGCAGTACTTC
d_gene: NA; j_gene: TRBJ1-1; v_gene: TRBV4-1; abundance: NA; CDR3aa: CASQRGDTEAFF; CDR3nt: TGCGCCAGCCAACGGGGGGACACTGAAGCTTTCTTT
d_gene: NA; j_gene: TRBJ1-6; v_gene: TRBV27; abundance: NA; CDR3aa: CASSLWAGPSPLHF; CDR3nt: TGTGCCAGCAGTTTATGGGCAGGGCCTTCACCCCTCCACTTT
d_gene: NA; j_gene: TRBJ1-2; v_gene: TRBV19; abundance: few; CDR3aa: CASSATRVGGYTF; CDR3nt: TGTGCCAGTAGTGCAACACGGGTAGGAGGCTACACCTTC
d_gene: NA; j_gene: TRBJ1-2; v_gene: TRBV19; abundance: NA; CDR3aa: CASGYGYTF; CDR3nt: TGTGCCAGTGGCTATGGCTACACCTTC
d_gene: NA; j_gene: TRBJ2-3; v_gene: TRBV7-3; abundance: few; CDR3aa: CASSSGGADTQYF; CDR3nt: TGTGCCAGCAGCTCCGGGGGAGCAGATACGCAGTATTTT
d_gene: NA; j_gene: TRBJ2-7; v_gene: TRBV7-4; abundance: NA; CDR3aa: CASSLGVPGTSYEQYF; CDR3nt: TGTGCCAGCAGCTTAGGGGTTCCGGGGACCTCCTACGAGCAGTACTTC
d_gene: NA; j_gene: TRBJ1-2; v_gene: TRBV19; abundance: NA; CDR3aa: CASSIPSPATGYGYTF; CDR3nt: TGTGCCAGTAGTATTCCTTCGCCAGCGACAGGTTATGGCTACACCTTC